This T cell receptor beta chain was sequenced during a study of OX40 agonist ivuxolimab in advanced cancers. Regarding the study in general: Ivuxolimab, which targeted the costimulatory receptor OX40 (CD134), was an agonistic, fully human IgG2 monoclonal antibody. Intravenous ivuxolimab was administered to patients every 2 weeks at six dose levels: 0.01, 0.1, 0.3, 1.5, 3 and 10 mg/kg. Of the approximately 50 dose-escalation patients, hepatocellular carcinoma was present in approximately 20, melanoma in roughly 15, renal cell carcinoma in 9 and head and neck cancer in 9. In the dose-escalation cohort, 70% to 85% of patients were male, and the mean age was roughly 60 years with a range of roughly 20 to 79. Prior anti-PD-1, anti-PD-L1 or anti-CTLA-4 therapy was permitted, and roughly two fifths of dose-escalation patients had received checkpoint inhibitors. Three dose-escalation patients achieved partial responses, one with hepatocellular carcinoma and two with cutaneous melanoma. Peripheral TCRbeta sequencing aimed to test whether ivuxolimab altered TCR sequence diversity and caused clonal T-cell expansion. The paper reports the monotherapy dose-escalation portion (N of about 47 patients) of the phase I ivuxolimab trial.

Genomic DNA was extracted from sorted cells for sequencing of the TCRbeta CDR3 region. The immunoSEQ Assay was used for sequencing of TCRbeta CDR3 regions. Drawn from immuneACCESS, this table holds only the in-frame rearrangements with V and J called that TCRdb kept. Clones are partly lost; checked studies trace under half to an unresolved V gene and leave the rest unexplained. This sample gives around 33,000 clones in total; around 80% of them show up just once. The leading ten clones occupy over 2.5% of the sample. A remark on this clone: Its antigen remains undetermined. No base qualities exist here, and no much larger clone lies one base off it.

Patients with autoimmune disease history or receiving systemic immunosuppression were excluded from the trial. In every dose cohort, peripheral blood was drawn for TCR sequencing at baseline, cycle 4 day 1, and cycle 7 day 1. Samples came from an open-label, multicenter, first-in-human phase I dose-escalation trial of ivuxolimab. The trial enrolled adults with locally advanced or metastatic head and neck squamous cell, hepatocellular, melanoma or renal cell carcinoma. Before TCR sequencing, CD4+ and CD8+ T cells were separately sorted from peripheral blood. General study outcomes and caveats: At doses from 0.1 to 3.0 mg/kg, clonal expansion was seen in both CD4+ and CD8+ blood T cells between baseline and week 6. After ivuxolimab, more expanded clones were found on average in CD8+ T cells than in CD4+ T cells. In partial responders in the 0.1-3.0 mg/kg groups, normalized peripheral clonal expansion was found to be among the lowest, especially among CD8+ T cells. The antigen specificity of the peripheral T cells that underwent clonal expansion was not determined. Low levels of normalized T-cell clonal expansion were also seen in some patients who did not respond.

Sequenced here: CD4+ or CD8+ T cells sorted from blood, sampled in a trial of the OX40 agonist ivuxolimab. The receptor was isolated from an adult with an advanced solid tumor such as melanoma, head and neck, liver or kidney cancer.

The DNA sequence is TGCAGCGTGAATGAGTTGGTGGGAAACGGCTACACCTTC. It codes for CSVNELVGNGYTF. In this chain, TRBV29-1 is recombined with TRBJ1-2, with the D gene not confidently named. The germline V gene gives CDR1 as SQVTM and CDR2 as ANQGSEA. At the junction V is shortened by 6 bases and J by 8 bases, with 19 bases in between. The CDR3, cysteine through phenylalanine, is 13 amino acids long. The retained sequence is limited to the CDR3, 39 bases, with the frame set at the first base.